This TCR beta chain appears in the sequencing data of a study of OX40 agonist ivuxolimab in advanced cancers. Trimming removed 0 bases at V and 6 bases at J, with 14 bases between. CDR3 size: 16 residues. Germline V gene sequence: CDR1 MGHRA, CDR2 YSYEKL. Assay used: immunoSEQ multiplex PCR; TCRdb lists only in-frame clones, some missing. The sample carries roughly 13,000 clones, more than 75% recorded once. The sequences come from CD4+ or CD8+ T cells sorted from blood, collected in a trial of the OX40 agonist ivuxolimab. The chain employs TRBV4-1 and TRBJ1-4; D is unresolved. The clonotype comes from an adult with an advanced solid tumor such as melanoma, head and neck, liver or kidney cancer. The DNA for the CDR3 is TGCGCCAGCAGCCAAGAATGGACGGAAATAGATGAAAAACTGTTTTTT. This encodes CASSQEWTEIDEKLFF.